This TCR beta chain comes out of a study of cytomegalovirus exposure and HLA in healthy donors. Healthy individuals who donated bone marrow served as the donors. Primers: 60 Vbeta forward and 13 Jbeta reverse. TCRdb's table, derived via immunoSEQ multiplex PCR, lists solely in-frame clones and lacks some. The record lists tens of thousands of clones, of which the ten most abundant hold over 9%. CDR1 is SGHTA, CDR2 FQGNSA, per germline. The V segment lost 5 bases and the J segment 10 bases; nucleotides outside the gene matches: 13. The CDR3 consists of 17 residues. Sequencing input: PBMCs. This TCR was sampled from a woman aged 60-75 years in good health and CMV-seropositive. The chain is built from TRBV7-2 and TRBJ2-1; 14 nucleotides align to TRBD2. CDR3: CASSPLLGLAGGPEQFF. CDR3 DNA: TGTGCCAGCAGCCCTCTCCTTGGACTAGCGGGGGGTCCAGAGCAGTTCTTC.